This T cell receptor (beta chain) was recorded in a study of cytomegalovirus exposure and HLA in healthy donors. Overall study: When 300 to 400 donors were genotyped, about 86% of them were found to fall in the Caucasian-associated ancestry cluster.

Whole-study results and caveats: Per published accounts, TCR beta sequences correctly predicted the HLA-A and HLA-B alleles of most subjects.

Germline V gene data show CDR1 as SGHTA and CDR2 as FQGTGA. V shed 0 bases and J 7 bases; nucleotides not matched to a gene: 7. This CDR3 region has 18 residues. Of note for this clone: Its target is not known.

The PCR employed 60 Vbeta primers together with 13 Jbeta primers. Generated by immunoSEQ multiplex PCR, the TCRdb table keeps only in-frame clones and is missing some. Counted here are 150,000 or so clones, 70% to 80% occurring once; the ten biggest clones make up 7.7%. The sequenced material came from PBMCs. The chain combines TRBV7-3 with TRBJ2-1; 15 nucleotides line up with TRBD2. This receptor was identified in a man aged 25 to 40 in good health and CMV-seropositive. CDR3 nucleotide sequence: TGTGCCAGCAGCTTAACGGGACTAGCGGGAGGAACTAGAAATGAGCAGTTCTTC. Encoded protein: CASSLTGLAGGTRNEQFF.